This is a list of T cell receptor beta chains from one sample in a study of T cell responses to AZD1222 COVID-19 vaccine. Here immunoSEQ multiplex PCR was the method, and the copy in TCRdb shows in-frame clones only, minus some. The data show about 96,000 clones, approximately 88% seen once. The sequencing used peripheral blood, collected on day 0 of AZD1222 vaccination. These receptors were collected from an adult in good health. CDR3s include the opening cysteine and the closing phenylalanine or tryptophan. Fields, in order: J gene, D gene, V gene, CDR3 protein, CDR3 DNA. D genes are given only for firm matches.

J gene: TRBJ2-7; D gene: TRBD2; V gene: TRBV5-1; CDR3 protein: CASSLSGGLAGLYEQYF; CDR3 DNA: TGCGCCAGCAGCTTGTCGGGCGGACTAGCGGGATTATACGAGCAGTACTTC
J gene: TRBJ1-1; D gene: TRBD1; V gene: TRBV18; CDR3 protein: CASSLRQGWISDTEAFF; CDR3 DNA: TGTGCCAGCTCACTCCGACAGGGATGGATATCGGACACTGAAGCTTTCTTT
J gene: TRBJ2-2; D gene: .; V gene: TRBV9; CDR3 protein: CASSVARGPGELFF; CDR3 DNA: TGTGCCAGCAGCGTAGCTCGAGGGCCCGGGGAGCTGTTTTTT
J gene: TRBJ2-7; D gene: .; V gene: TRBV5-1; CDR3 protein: CASSLGGQNSYEQYF; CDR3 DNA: TGCGCCAGCAGCTTGGGGGGACAAAACTCCTACGAGCAGTACTTC
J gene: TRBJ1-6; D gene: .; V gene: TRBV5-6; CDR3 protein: CASSIDRVRSPLHF; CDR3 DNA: TGTGCCAGCAGCATTGACAGAGTACGGTCACCCCTCCACTTT
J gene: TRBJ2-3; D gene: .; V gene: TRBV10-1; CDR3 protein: CASSESTGSRADTQYF; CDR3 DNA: TGCGCCAGCAGTGAGTCGACCGGGAGTAGGGCAGATACGCAGTATTTT
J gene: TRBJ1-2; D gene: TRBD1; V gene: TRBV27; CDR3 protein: CAIGKGQGYGYTF; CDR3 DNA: TGTGCCATAGGAAAGGGACAGGGTTATGGCTACACCTTC
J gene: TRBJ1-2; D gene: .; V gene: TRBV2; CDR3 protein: CASSSGFYYGYTF; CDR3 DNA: TGTGCCAGCAGCTCAGGGTTCTACTATGGCTACACCTTC
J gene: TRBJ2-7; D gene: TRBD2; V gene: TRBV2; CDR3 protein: CASSPGLAGGFLSYEQYF; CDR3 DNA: TGTGCCAGCAGTCCGGGACTAGCGGGAGGGTTCCTATCCTACGAGCAGTACTTC
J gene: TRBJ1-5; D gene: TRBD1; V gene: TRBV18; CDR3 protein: CASSPGTGLSNQPQHF; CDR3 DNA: TGTGCCAGCTCACCTGGGACAGGGTTAAGCAATCAGCCCCAGCATTTT
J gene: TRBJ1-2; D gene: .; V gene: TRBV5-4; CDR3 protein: CASRGQIGGDYGYTF; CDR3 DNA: TGTGCCAGCAGGGGCCAGATCGGGGGAGACTATGGCTACACCTTC
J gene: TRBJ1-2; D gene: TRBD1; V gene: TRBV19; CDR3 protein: CATKQGYNYGYTF; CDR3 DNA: TGTGCCACGAAACAGGGGTACAACTATGGCTACACCTTC
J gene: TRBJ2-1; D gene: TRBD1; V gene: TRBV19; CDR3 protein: CASSSLDRGDYNEQFF; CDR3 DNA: TGTGCCAGTAGTAGCCTGGACAGGGGGGATTACAATGAGCAGTTCTTC